These T cell receptor beta chains were read from a single sample in a study of T-cell reconstitution after alpha-beta-depleted transplantation in children. TCRdb reprocessed the PCR reads with MiXCR, giving one entry per CDR3 protein. The table lists approximately 1,000,000 distinct CDR3 sequences, roughly 29% of them singletons. The sequenced sample was PBMCs, mostly from graft donor cells, obtained 360 days after TCRalphabeta/CD19-depleted stem cell transplant. These receptors all stem from a boy under three years old who had a stem cell transplant for SCID, so the T cells may come from the graft donor. The CDR3 runs from the conserved cysteine through the conserved F or W. D genes are given only for firm matches. Clone size is not always given. Where it is, it says once, few, many or a class for expanded clones.

TRBD1	NA	TRBV7-9	TRBJ2-1	TGTGCCAGCAGCTCCTACTCCGGGACAGAAGCCTACAATGAGCAGTTCTTC	CASSSYSGTEAYNEQFF
TRBD2	NA	TRBV20-1	TRBJ2-1	TGCAGTGCTAGGTGGGGGGGACCAACCTCCTACAATGAGCAGTTCTTC	CSARWGGPTSYNEQFF
TRBD1	many	TRBV20-1	TRBJ1-4	TGCAGTGCTAGAGAGTCAGGGGGGGAACTGTTTTTT	CSARESGGELFF
TRBD1	NA	TRBV9	TRBJ2-5	TGTGCCAGCAGCGTAGAGGGGGCTCCGGGAGAGACCCAGTACTTC	CASSVEGAPGETQYF
NA	NA	TRBV7-2	TRBJ2-4	TGTGCCAGCAGCCCGGGGGGCCACATTCAGTACTTC	CASSPGGHIQYF
NA	few	TRBV30	TRBJ2-5	TGTGCCTGGGAGCTCGGGGAGACCCAGTACTTC	CAWELGETQYF
TRBD1	many	TRBV12-3/TRBV12-4	TRBJ1-1	TGTGCCAGCAGCTCCGACAGGGCCAAAGCTTTCTTT	CASSSDRAKAFF
NA	few	TRBV5-1	TRBJ2-2	TGCGCCAGCAGCCCGGGCAGGCGTAACACCGGGGAGCTGTTTTTT	CASSPGRRNTGELFF
TRBD1	few	TRBV12-3/TRBV12-4	TRBJ1-1	TGTGCCAGCCCCAGCAGGGGGGACACTGAAGCTTTCTTT	CASPSRGDTEAFF
NA	NA	TRBV4-3	TRBJ1-1	TGCGCCAGCAGCCAAGATGGGCCGGCGGACACTGAAGCTTTCTTT	CASSQDGPADTEAFF
NA	few	TRBV5-1	TRBJ1-5	TGCGCCAGCAGCGCGGACGGAAAAAAGGATCAGCCCCAGCATTTT	CASSADGKKDQPQHF
NA	few	TRBV6-1	TRBJ1-2	TGTGCCAGCAGATCCGGGACAAGCTATGGCTACACCTTC	CASRSGTSYGYTF
TRBD2	few	TRBV4-2	TRBJ2-1	TGTGCCAGCAGCCAAGATTTCTGGCCATTTGGGACTAGCGGGGTCAGGCTTTTCGATGAGCAGTTCTTC	CASSQDFWPFGTSGVRLFDEQFF
NA	NA	TRBV20-1	TRBJ2-2	TGCAGTGCTAGCCGGGCAGTGAACACCGGGGAGCTGTTTTTT	CSASRAVNTGELFF
TRBD2	few	TRBV4-3	TRBJ2-3	TGCGCCCCGGGACTAGATAAGAGTACGCAGTATTTT	CAPGLDKSTQYF
NA	few	TRBV10-2	TRBJ2-3	TGCGCCAGCAGTGAGTCCGACGGAGCGGCCACAGATACGCAGTATTTT	CASSESDGAATDTQYF
TRBD1	NA	TRBV7-8	TRBJ2-7	TGTGCCACCCAAAGGGGTTTCGCCGGGACAGGGGACGAGCAGTACTTC	CATQRGFAGTGDEQYF
NA	few	TRBV6-1	TRBJ2-5	TGTGCCAGCAGGCTCGAGAAGACCCAGTACTTC	CASRLEKTQYF
TRBD2	few	TRBV11-2	TRBJ2-3	TGTGCCAGCAGCTTAGAACTTGCTAGCGGGGGGGACACAGATACGCAGTATTTT	CASSLELASGGDTDTQYF
TRBD1	many	TRBV9	TRBJ2-1	TGTGCCAGCAGCCCGTGGACAGGGGGCCTAGATGAGCAGTTCTTC	CASSPWTGGLDEQFF
TRBD2	NA	TRBV18	TRBJ2-1	TGTGCCAGCTCACCAGTCGGCCTAACGGGGGGCAATGAGCAGTTCTTC	CASSPVGLTGGNEQFF
TRBD1	NA	TRBV20-1	TRBJ1-5	TGCAGTGCCAGACAGGGGGCACGCAATCAGCCCCAGCATTTT	CSARQGARNQPQHF
NA	many	TRBV7-2	TRBJ1-4	TGTGCCAGCAGCTTCAGTGGTATAAATGAAAAACTGTTTTTT	CASSFSGINEKLFF
NA	NA	TRBV12-3/TRBV12-4	TRBJ2-7	TGTGCCAGCAGTTTGACCGTCGGACTGCGCTCCTACGAGCAGTACTTC	CASSLTVGLRSYEQYF
NA	NA	TRBV20-1	TRBJ2-3	TGCAGTGGGGGCCAGCGTACGCAGTATTTT	CSGGQRTQYF
TRBD1	NA	TRBV5-6	TRBJ2-7	TGTGCCAGCAGCTTTGGACAGGCCCTTCGCGAGCAGTACTTC	CASSFGQALREQYF
TRBD1	few	TRBV29-1	TRBJ2-2	TGCAGCACTCTCCTCCCGGGACAGGGAAACACCGGGGAGCTGTTTTTT	CSTLLPGQGNTGELFF
NA	once	TRBV5-6	TRBJ2-7	TGTGCCAGCAGCTTGCTGACAGGAGACTCCTACGAGCAGTACTTC	CASSLLTGDSYEQYF
NA	few	TRBV10-3	TRBJ1-1	TGTGCCATCGCGTATGGGGGCCCGAACACTGAAGCTTTCTTT	CAIAYGGPNTEAFF
TRBD1	NA	TRBV5-1	TRBJ1-1	TGCGCCAGCAGCTCCCAAGTGACAGGGTCGAACACTGAAGCTTTCTTT	CASSSQVTGSNTEAFF
TRBD1	NA	TRBV7-9	TRBJ1-4	TGTGCCAGCAGCGCTGACAGGGGGCCGAATAATGAAAAACTGTTTTTT	CASSADRGPNNEKLFF
TRBD1	NA	TRBV4-1	TRBJ2-6	TGCGCCAGCAGCCAAGAGCGGGACAGGGTCCCTTTTTGGACCGGGGCCAACGTCCTGACTTTC	CASSQERDRVPFWTGANVLTF
NA	few	TRBV12-3/TRBV12-4	TRBJ2-7	TGTGCCAGCAGCCCCGACCCCGTGGGCTCCTACGAGCAGTACTTC	CASSPDPVGSYEQYF
NA	few	TRBV20-1	TRBJ2-7	TGCAGTGCTAGAGATCGATTGGCCATAAGGAAACGTCAGTACTTC	CSARDRLAIRKRQYF
TRBD1	few	TRBV7-6	TRBJ1-1	TGTGCCAGCACCGCGAGACAGGGACGAACTGAAGCTTTCTTT	CASTARQGRTEAFF
TRBD2	NA	TRBV20-1	TRBJ2-7	TGCAGTGCTAGTGGTAATAAGCGGGGCCTCTCCTACGAGCAGTACTTC	CSASGNKRGLSYEQYF
NA	few	TRBV24-1	TRBJ2-1	TGTGCCACCAGTGATTATGAGGGGCCCTACAATGAGCAGTTCTTC	CATSDYEGPYNEQFF
NA	NA	TRBV29-1	TRBJ2-1	TGCAGCGTTGAATTGTCTTACAATGAGCAGTTCTTC	CSVELSYNEQFF
NA	NA	TRBV10-3	TRBJ2-2	TGTGCCATCAGTGTCCAGGGTACCACCGGGGAGCTGTTTTTT	CAISVQGTTGELFF
NA	few	TRBV12-3/TRBV12-4	TRBJ2-1	TGTGCCAGCAGTCTTAGCAGAATTAGCAATGAGCAGTTCTTC	CASSLSRISNEQFF
TRBD1	many	TRBV12-5	TRBJ2-1	TGTGCTAGTGGTTTGGTACAGACAGGGGGGACCAATGAGCAGTTCTTC	CASGLVQTGGTNEQFF
NA	few	TRBV6-2/TRBV6-3	TRBJ1-6	TGTGCCAGCAGCTTCGGGGCCTATAATTCACCCCTCCACTTT	CASSFGAYNSPLHF
NA	few	TRBV20-1	TRBJ2-1	TGCAGTGCTCCGACGGGGTACAATGAGCAGTTCTTC	CSAPTGYNEQFF
TRBD1	few	TRBV12-3/TRBV12-4	TRBJ2-7	TGTGCCAGCAGGCTGGGACAGGGGAACGAGCAGTACTTC	CASRLGQGNEQYF
TRBD2	few	TRBV9	TRBJ2-1	TGTGCCAGCAGCCTACTGGGACTAGCGGGGGGGCCGTCCTACAATGAGCAGTTCTTC	CASSLLGLAGGPSYNEQFF
NA	NA	TRBV5-1	TRBJ2-1	TGCGCCAGCTCGAAGGACTGGGGGTTCGGTGAGCAGTTCTTC	CASSKDWGFGEQFF
NA	many	TRBV7-6	TRBJ2-1	TGTGCCAGCAGCTTCCTCTCCTACAATGAGCAGTTCTTC	CASSFLSYNEQFF
NA	few	TRBV20-1	TRBJ2-5	TGCAGTGCTTTTAACTGGGACTTCGTGGAAGAGACCCAGTACTTC	CSAFNWDFVEETQYF
NA	few	TRBV12-3/TRBV12-4	TRBJ2-1	TGTGCCAGCAGTTTCCTCATAGGCTTAGGCATGGACAATGAGCAGTTCTTC	CASSFLIGLGMDNEQFF
TRBD2	NA	TRBV4-1	TRBJ2-1	TGCGCCAGCAGCCAAGCGGGACTAGCGGGGGGGCCCTCCTACAATGAGCAGTTCTTC	CASSQAGLAGGPSYNEQFF
NA	few	TRBV15	TRBJ2-3	TGTGCCACCAGCAGACCCCATCGGGGATTAGTCGTTGCGCAGTATTTT	CATSRPHRGLVVAQYF
NA	NA	TRBV5-5	TRBJ2-1	TGTGCCAGCAGCTACTTGGCTGAGCAGTTCTTC	CASSYLAEQFF
NA	NA	TRBV2	TRBJ2-2	TGTGCCAGCAGTGTTGGGACCCCCACCGGGGAGCTGTTTTTT	CASSVGTPTGELFF
NA	NA	TRBV4-2	TRBJ1-5	TGTGCCAGCAGCCAAGATGATGAAAAGCCCCAGCATTTT	CASSQDDEKPQHF
NA	few	TRBV20-1	TRBJ2-7	TGCAGTGCTGCATACAAATACGAGCAGTACTTC	CSAAYKYEQYF
NA	NA	TRBV28	TRBJ2-1	TGTGCCAGCAGTTTAGTCCGTATGGGGTTAGATGAGCAGTTCTTC	CASSLVRMGLDEQFF
TRBD2	few	TRBV7-3	TRBJ2-1	TGTGCCAGCAGCTTCGTCGGGGGGGCGGGAAATGAGCAGTTCTTC	CASSFVGGAGNEQFF
TRBD1	many	TRBV5-1	TRBJ2-5	TGCGCCAGCAGCAATGGACAGGTCCTCCAAGAGACCCAGTACTTC	CASSNGQVLQETQYF
NA	NA	TRBV7-2	TRBJ2-7	TGTGCCAGCACCGGACACGCCGTCTCAGGGGTCCGCTACGAGCAGTACTTC	CASTGHAVSGVRYEQYF
NA	once	TRBV21-1	TRBJ2-4	TGTGCCAGCAGCAAAGAGCGGACCTTGGTCATAGCCAAAAACATTCAGTACTTC	CASSKERTLVIAKNIQYF